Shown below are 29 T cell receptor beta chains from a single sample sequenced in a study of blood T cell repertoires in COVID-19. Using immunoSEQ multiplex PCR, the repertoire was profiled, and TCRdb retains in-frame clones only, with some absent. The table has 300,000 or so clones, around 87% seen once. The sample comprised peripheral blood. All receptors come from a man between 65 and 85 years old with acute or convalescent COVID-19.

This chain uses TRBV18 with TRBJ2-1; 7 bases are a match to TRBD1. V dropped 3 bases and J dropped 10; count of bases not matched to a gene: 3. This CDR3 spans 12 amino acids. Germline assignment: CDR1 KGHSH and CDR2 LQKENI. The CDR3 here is CASSPTGQEQFF. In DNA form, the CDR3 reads TGTGCCAGCTCACCGACAGGGCAGGAGCAGTTCTTC.

The CDR3 DNA reads TGCGCCAGCAGCCAAGGCGGGGTTAACGGACTGGGTGAAGCTTTCTTT. Residues: CASSQGGVNGLGEAFF. V gene TRBV4-1 combines with J gene TRBJ1-1; D not resolved. CDR3 length: 16 amino acids. The germline gives CDR1 MGHRA, CDR2 YSYEKL. V was trimmed by 1 base and J by 7 bases, leaving 19 bases between them.

The CDR3 protein is CASSLGAYQPQHF. CDR3 coding DNA: TGTGCCAGCAGTTTGGGAGCATATCAGCCCCAGCATTTT. The gene calls are TRBV28 and TRBJ1-5; D gene unclear. Germline V lookup: CDR1 MDHEN, CDR2 SYDVKM. This CDR3 has 13 residues. With 3 bases removed from V and 5 bases from J, the gap between germline ends came to 8 bases.

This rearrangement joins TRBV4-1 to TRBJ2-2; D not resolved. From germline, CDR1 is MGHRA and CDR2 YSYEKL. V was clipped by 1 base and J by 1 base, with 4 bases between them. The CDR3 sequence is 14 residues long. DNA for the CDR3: TGCGCCAGCAGCCAAGGACAGAACACCGGGGAGCTGTTTTTT. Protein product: CASSQGQNTGELFF.

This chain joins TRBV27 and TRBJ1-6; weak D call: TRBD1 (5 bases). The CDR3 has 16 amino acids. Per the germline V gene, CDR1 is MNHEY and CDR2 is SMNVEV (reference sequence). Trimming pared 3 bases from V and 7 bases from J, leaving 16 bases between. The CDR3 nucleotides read TGTGCCAGCAGTTTGCAGGGCATGACTAGGAATTCACCCCTCCACTTT. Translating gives CASSLQGMTRNSPLHF.

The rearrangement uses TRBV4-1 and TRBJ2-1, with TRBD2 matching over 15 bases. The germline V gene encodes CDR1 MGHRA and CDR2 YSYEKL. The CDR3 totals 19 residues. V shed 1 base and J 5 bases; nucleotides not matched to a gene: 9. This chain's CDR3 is CASSQGTSGRAFSNNEQFF. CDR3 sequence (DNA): TGCGCCAGCAGCCAAGGGACTAGCGGGAGGGCCTTCTCTAACAATGAGCAGTTCTTC.

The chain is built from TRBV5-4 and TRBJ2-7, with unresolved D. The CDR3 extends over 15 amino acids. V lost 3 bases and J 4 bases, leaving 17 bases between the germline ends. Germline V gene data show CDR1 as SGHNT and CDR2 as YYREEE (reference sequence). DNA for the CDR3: TGTGCCAGCAGCTCCCACACAGATATATCATACGAGCAGTACTTC. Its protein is CASSSHTDISYEQYF. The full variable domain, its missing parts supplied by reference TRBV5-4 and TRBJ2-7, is ETGVTQSPTHLIKTRGQQVTLRCSSQSGHNTVSWYQQALGQGPQFIFQYYREEENGRGNFPPRFSGLQFPNYSSELNVNALELDDSALYLCASSSHTDISYEQYFGPGTRLTVT.

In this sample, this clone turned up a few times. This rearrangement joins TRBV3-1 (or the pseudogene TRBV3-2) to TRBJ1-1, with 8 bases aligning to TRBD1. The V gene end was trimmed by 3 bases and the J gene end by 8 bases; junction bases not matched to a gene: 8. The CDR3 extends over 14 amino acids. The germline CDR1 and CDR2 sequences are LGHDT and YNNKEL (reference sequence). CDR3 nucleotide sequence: TGTGCCAGCAGCCAGGCAGGGGGCAGGTCCGAAGCTTTCTTT. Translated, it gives CASSQAGGRSEAFF.

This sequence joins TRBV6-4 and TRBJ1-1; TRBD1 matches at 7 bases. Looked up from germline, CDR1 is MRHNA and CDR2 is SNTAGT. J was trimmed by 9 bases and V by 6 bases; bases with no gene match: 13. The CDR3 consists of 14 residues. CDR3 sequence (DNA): TGTGCCAGCAGCCCGGGGACAGCCTCCCAGAAAGCTTTCTTT. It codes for CASSPGTASQKAFF.

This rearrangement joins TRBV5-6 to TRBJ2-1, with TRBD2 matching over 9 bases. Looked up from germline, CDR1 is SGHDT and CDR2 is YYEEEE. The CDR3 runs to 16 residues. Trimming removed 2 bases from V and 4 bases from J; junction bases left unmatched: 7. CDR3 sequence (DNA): TGTGCCAGCAGCTTAGGGACTAGCAGGACGTACAATGAGCAGTTCTTC. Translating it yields CASSLGTSRTYNEQFF. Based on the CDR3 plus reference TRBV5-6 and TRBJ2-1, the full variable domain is DAGVTQSPTHLIKTRGQQVTLRCSPKSGHDTVSWYQQALGQGPQFIFQYYEEEERQRGNFPDRFSGHQFPNYSSELNVNALLLGDSALYLCASSLGTSRTYNEQFFGPGTRLTVL.

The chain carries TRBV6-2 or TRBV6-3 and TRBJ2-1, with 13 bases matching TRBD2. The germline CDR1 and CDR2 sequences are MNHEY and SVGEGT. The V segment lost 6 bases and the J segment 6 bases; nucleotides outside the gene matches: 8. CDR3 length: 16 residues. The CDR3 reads CASSPPGTSGANEQFF. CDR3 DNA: TGTGCCAGCAGCCCCCCAGGGACTAGCGGGGCCAATGAGCAGTTCTTC.

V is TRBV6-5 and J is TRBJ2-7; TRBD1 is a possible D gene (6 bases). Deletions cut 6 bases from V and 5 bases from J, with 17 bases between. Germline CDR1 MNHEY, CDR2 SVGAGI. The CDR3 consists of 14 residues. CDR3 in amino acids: CASRNRESDNEQYF. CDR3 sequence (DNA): TGTGCCAGCAGAAACAGGGAGTCGGACAACGAGCAGTACTTC.

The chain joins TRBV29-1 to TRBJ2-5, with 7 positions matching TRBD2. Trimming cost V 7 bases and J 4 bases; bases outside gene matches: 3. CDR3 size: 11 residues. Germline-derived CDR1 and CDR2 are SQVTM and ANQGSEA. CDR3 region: CSAGGVETQYF. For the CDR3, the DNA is TGCAGCGCTGGGGGGGTAGAGACCCAGTACTTC.

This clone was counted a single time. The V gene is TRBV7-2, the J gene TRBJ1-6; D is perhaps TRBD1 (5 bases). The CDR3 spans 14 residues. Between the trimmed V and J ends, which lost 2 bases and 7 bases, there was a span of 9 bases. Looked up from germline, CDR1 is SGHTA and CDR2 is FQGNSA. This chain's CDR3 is CASSLRGRNSPLHF. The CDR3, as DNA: TGTGCCAGCAGCTTAAGGGGTAGGAATTCACCCCTCCACTTT.

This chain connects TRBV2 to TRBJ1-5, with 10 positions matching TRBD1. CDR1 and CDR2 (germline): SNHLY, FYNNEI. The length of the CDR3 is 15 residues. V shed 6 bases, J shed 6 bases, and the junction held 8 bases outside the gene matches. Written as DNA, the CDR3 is TGTGCCAGCAGCCCCGGGACAGGGGACGGTCAGCCCCAGCATTTT. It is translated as CASSPGTGDGQPQHF.

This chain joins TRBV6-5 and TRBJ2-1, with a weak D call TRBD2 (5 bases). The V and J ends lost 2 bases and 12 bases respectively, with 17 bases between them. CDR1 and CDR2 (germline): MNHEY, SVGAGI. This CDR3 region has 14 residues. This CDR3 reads CASSYGLSGGRQFF. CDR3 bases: TGTGCCAGCAGTTACGGTCTTTCCGGAGGAAGGCAGTTCTTC.

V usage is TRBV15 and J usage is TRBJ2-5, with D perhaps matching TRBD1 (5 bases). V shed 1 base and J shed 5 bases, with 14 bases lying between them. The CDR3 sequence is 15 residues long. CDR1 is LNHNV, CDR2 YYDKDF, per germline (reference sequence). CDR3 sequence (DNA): TGTGCCACCAGCAGAGGGGAAGGGGAAGTGGAGACCCAGTACTTC. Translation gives CATSRGEGEVETQYF.

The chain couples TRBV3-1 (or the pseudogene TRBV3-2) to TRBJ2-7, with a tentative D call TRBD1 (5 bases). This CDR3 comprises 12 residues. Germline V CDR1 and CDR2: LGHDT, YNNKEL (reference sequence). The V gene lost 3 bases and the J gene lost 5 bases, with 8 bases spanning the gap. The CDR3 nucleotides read TGTGCCAGCAGCCACAGGGTTCACGAGCAGTACTTC. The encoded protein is CASSHRVHEQYF.

CDR3 in amino acids: CASSLSSGYNEQFF. DNA for the CDR3: TGTGCCAGCAGCTTATCTAGCGGATACAATGAGCAGTTCTTC. This chain links TRBV11-3 with TRBJ2-1, with 7 bases identical to TRBD2. This CDR3 contains 14 residues. CDR1 is SGHNT, CDR2 YENEEA, per germline. V shed 2 bases, J shed 4 bases, and the junction held 2 bases outside the gene matches.

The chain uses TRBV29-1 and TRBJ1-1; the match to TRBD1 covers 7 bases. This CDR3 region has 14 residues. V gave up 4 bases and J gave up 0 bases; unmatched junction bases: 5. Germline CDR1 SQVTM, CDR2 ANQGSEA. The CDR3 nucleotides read TGCAGCGTTGGGCCGACAGGGATGAACACTGAAGCTTTCTTT. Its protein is CSVGPTGMNTEAFF.

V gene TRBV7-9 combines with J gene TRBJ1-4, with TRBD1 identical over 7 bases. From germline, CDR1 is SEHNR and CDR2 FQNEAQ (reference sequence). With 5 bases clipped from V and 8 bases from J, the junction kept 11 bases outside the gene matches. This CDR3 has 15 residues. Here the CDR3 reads CASSLDRVAREKLFF. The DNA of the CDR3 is TGTGCCAGCAGCCTCGACAGGGTGGCACGAGAAAAACTGTTTTTT.

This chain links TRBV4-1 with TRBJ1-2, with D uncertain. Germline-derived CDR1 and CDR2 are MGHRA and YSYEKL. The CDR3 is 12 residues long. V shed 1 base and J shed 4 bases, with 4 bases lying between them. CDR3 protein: CASSQASYGYTF. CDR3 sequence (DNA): TGCGCCAGCAGCCAAGCGAGCTATGGCTACACCTTC.

The CDR3 DNA reads as TGTGCCAGCAGCCAAGATAGCTACAGGGTGTCGCACGAGCAGTACTTC. This sequence encodes CASSQDSYRVSHEQYF. This chain uses TRBV14 with TRBJ2-7, with D possibly matching TRBD1 (6 bases). With 0 bases removed from V and 5 bases from J, the gap between germline ends came to 17 bases. CDR3 length equals 16 residues. The germline V gene has CDR1 SGHDN and CDR2 FVKESK.

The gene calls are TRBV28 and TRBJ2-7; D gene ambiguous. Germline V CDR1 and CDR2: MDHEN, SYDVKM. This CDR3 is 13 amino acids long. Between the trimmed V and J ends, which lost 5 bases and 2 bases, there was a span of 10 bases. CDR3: CASSTTSTYEQYF. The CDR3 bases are TGTGCCAGCAGTACAACCTCAACCTACGAGCAGTACTTC.

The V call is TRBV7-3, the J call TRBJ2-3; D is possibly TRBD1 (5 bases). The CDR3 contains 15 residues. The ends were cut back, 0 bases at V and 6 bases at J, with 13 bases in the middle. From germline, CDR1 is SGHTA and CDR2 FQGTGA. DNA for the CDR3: TGTGCCAGCAGCTTAACGGGCAGGGCGGTGGATACGCAGTATTTT. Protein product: CASSLTGRAVDTQYF.

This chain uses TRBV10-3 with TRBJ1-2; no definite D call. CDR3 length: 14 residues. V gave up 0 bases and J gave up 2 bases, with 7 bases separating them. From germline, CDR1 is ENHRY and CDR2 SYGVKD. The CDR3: CAISESGENYGYTF. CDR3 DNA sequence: TGTGCCATCAGTGAGTCCGGGGAGAACTATGGCTACACCTTC.

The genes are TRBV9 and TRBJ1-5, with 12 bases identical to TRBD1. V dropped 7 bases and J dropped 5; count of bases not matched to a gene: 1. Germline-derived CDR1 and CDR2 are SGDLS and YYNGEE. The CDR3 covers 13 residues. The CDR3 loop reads CASGTGGDQPQHF. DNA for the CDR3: TGTGCCAGCGGGACAGGGGGCGATCAGCCCCAGCATTTT.

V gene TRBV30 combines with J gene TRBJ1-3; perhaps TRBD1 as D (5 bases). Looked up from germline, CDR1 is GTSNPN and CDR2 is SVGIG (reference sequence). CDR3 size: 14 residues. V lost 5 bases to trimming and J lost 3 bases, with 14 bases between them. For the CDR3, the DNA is TGTGCCTGGTTACTCCCGGGACTTGGAAACACCATATATTTT. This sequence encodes CAWLLPGLGNTIYF.

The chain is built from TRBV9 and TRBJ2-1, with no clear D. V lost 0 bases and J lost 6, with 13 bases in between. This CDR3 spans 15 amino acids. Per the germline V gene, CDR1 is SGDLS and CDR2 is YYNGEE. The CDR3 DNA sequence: TGTGCCAGCAGCGTAGCGCCAGCCCCGGGCAATGAGCAGTTCTTC. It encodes CASSVAPAPGNEQFF.